This record concerns one TCR beta chain sequence. The sample comes from a study of blood T cell repertoires in COVID-19. Study at large: Both acute and convalescent COVID-19 samples were obtained from the United States, Italy and Spain.

In the authors' workflow: Researchers report that nucleated cell counts were estimated from reference gene primer amplification. Sequencing used immunoSEQ multiplex PCR; TCRdb keeps in-frame clones, though not all of them. V and J calls and clone size are given by that table; D and trimming were obtained from the DNA. The sample consists of fewer than 200,000 clones, about four fifths of them appearing once. Participant-given clinical history determined each cohort assignment. Recovered status applied to Cohort 3 donors who had two consecutive negative PCRs. It also applied to those with clearance or with symptom resolution. The CDR3 length is 13 residues. Unmatched junction bases numbered 0, after V lost 6 bases and J lost 3 bases. Germline V gene data show CDR1 as MRHNA and CDR2 as SNTAGT.

This TCR was sampled from a man aged 55 to 70 who had recovered from COVID-19. The chain combines TRBV6-4 with TRBJ2-3; TRBD2 agrees at 10 bases. The sample comprised PBMCs or T cells enriched from blood (not recorded which). The CDR3 here is CASRTSGTDTQYF. In DNA form, the CDR3 reads TGTGCCAGCAGGACTAGCGGGACAGATACGCAGTATTTT.